These T cell receptor beta chains were read from a single sample in a study of regulatory T cells in long-lasting Graves disease. TCRdb itself ran the multiplex PCR reads through MiXCR, one entry per CDR3 protein. Seen here are a few hundred thousand distinct CDR3 sequences, about 21% observed once, and the top ten hold 13% to 15%. The material was peripheral blood mononuclear cells (PBMCs), obtained when the disease was refractory, from a patient treated with antithyroid drugs. These TCRs come from a female donor with Graves disease. The CDR3 runs from the conserved cysteine through the conserved F or W. The D gene is left open where the match is weak. Rows give clone size only sometimes, using once, few, many, or a class for an expanded clone.

clone_size: once
j_call: TRBJ2-5
v_call: TRBV28
d_call: -
cdr3_nt: TGTGCCAGCTGGGGGCAGGGACGAGAGACCCAGTACTTC
cdr3_aa: CASWGQGRETQYF

clone_size: few
j_call: TRBJ1-1
v_call: TRBV4-1
d_call: -
cdr3_nt: TGCGCCAGCAGCCTTAACCCCTGGGACATCACTGAAGCTTTCTTT
cdr3_aa: CASSLNPWDITEAFF

clone_size: many
j_call: TRBJ2-7
v_call: TRBV10-1
d_call: -
cdr3_nt: TGCGCCAGCAGTGAACCAGGGTTCGACGAGCAGTACTTC
cdr3_aa: CASSEPGFDEQYF

clone_size: many
j_call: TRBJ2-7
v_call: TRBV28
d_call: TRBD1
cdr3_nt: TGTGCCAGCAGCACCCGACAGGGGGCCTACGAGCAGTACTTC
cdr3_aa: CASSTRQGAYEQYF

clone_size: many
j_call: TRBJ2-4
v_call: TRBV28
d_call: TRBD2
cdr3_nt: TGTGCCAGCAGTTTGTCTCAAGCGGGAGTCGCCAAAAACATTCAGTACTTC
cdr3_aa: CASSLSQAGVAKNIQYF

clone_size: many
j_call: TRBJ2-7
v_call: TRBV5-1
d_call: -
cdr3_nt: TGTGCCAGCAGCTTGTCTGTTTCCTACGAGCAGTACTTC
cdr3_aa: CASSLSVSYEQYF

clone_size: -
j_call: TRBJ2-7
v_call: TRBV5-1
d_call: TRBD2
cdr3_nt: TGCGCCAGCAGCAGAGGGGCGGGGGACGAGCAGTACTTC
cdr3_aa: CASSRGAGDEQYF

clone_size: many
j_call: TRBJ2-7
v_call: TRBV28
d_call: TRBD2
cdr3_nt: TGTGCCAGCAGTTCTATAGCGGGAGGTCTCTACGAGCAGTACTTC
cdr3_aa: CASSSIAGGLYEQYF

clone_size: -
j_call: TRBJ2-7
v_call: TRBV20-1
d_call: -
cdr3_nt: TGCAGTGCAATCGGGACTTCCTACTACGAGCAGTACTTC
cdr3_aa: CSAIGTSYYEQYF

clone_size: -
j_call: TRBJ2-6
v_call: TRBV7-9
d_call: -
cdr3_nt: TGTGCCAGCAGCTTAGGGAGCGCTGGTGGGGCCAACGTCCTGACTTTC
cdr3_aa: CASSLGSAGGANVLTF

clone_size: many
j_call: TRBJ2-7
v_call: TRBV7-2
d_call: TRBD2
cdr3_nt: TGTGCCAGCAGCCAGGACGGGTTGAGCGGGAGAGGCGAGCAGTACTTC
cdr3_aa: CASSQDGLSGRGEQYF

clone_size: many
j_call: TRBJ2-5
v_call: TRBV10-3
d_call: TRBD2
cdr3_nt: TGTGCCATCAGTGAGTCCACTCCGGGAGGCCAAGAGACCCAGTACTTC
cdr3_aa: CAISESTPGGQETQYF

clone_size: -
j_call: TRBJ1-1
v_call: TRBV5-5
d_call: TRBD1
cdr3_nt: TGTGCCAGCAGCTGGGGGACAGACACTGAAGCTTTCTTT
cdr3_aa: CASSWGTDTEAFF

clone_size: many
j_call: TRBJ2-7
v_call: TRBV12-3/TRBV12-4
d_call: TRBD2
cdr3_nt: TGTGCCAGCAGTGGCGGGACTAGCGGGATCCACGAGCAGTACTTC
cdr3_aa: CASSGGTSGIHEQYF

clone_size: few
j_call: TRBJ2-1
v_call: TRBV6-2/TRBV6-3
d_call: -
cdr3_nt: TGTGCCAGCAGTTATGACCCTTCGAGTTCGGGCAATGAGCAGTTCTTC
cdr3_aa: CASSYDPSSSGNEQFF

clone_size: -
j_call: TRBJ2-7
v_call: TRBV29-1
d_call: -
cdr3_nt: TGCAGCGTTGATTCGGGCGAGCAGTACTTC
cdr3_aa: CSVDSGEQYF

clone_size: many
j_call: TRBJ2-5
v_call: TRBV6-1
d_call: -
cdr3_nt: TGTGCCAGCAGTCTTCACCCTTCAGGGAAACTACAAGAGACCCAGTACTTC
cdr3_aa: CASSLHPSGKLQETQYF

clone_size: many
j_call: TRBJ1-5
v_call: TRBV18
d_call: -
cdr3_nt: TGTGCCAGCTCACCAGGGGAGAATCAGCCCCAGCATTTT
cdr3_aa: CASSPGENQPQHF

clone_size: -
j_call: TRBJ2-2
v_call: TRBV5-6
d_call: -
cdr3_nt: TGTGCCAGCAGGAGTACAGCCGGGGAGCTGTTTTTT
cdr3_aa: CASRSTAGELFF

clone_size: many
j_call: TRBJ2-2
v_call: TRBV28
d_call: -
cdr3_nt: TGTGCCAGCAGTTTAGGCACCGGGGAGCTGTTTTTT
cdr3_aa: CASSLGTGELFF

clone_size: -
j_call: TRBJ2-5
v_call: TRBV20-1
d_call: -
cdr3_nt: TGCAGTGCTACGCTCGACGGGAGTCTGGGGGAGACCCAGTACTTC
cdr3_aa: CSATLDGSLGETQYF

clone_size: few
j_call: TRBJ2-7
v_call: TRBV6-1
d_call: TRBD2
cdr3_nt: TGTGCCAGCAGCACGGGAGGGCCTGGGTACGAGCAGTACTTC
cdr3_aa: CASSTGGPGYEQYF

clone_size: few
j_call: TRBJ2-1
v_call: TRBV10-3
d_call: -
cdr3_nt: TGTGCCATCAGTGATTTCCAGGCTAGCCTTTTTTCCAATGAGCAGTTCTTC
cdr3_aa: CAISDFQASLFSNEQFF

clone_size: many
j_call: TRBJ2-2
v_call: TRBV29-1
d_call: -
cdr3_nt: TGCAGCGTTTTGCGCACCGGGGAGCTGTTTTTT
cdr3_aa: CSVLRTGELFF

clone_size: many
j_call: TRBJ2-2
v_call: TRBV5-5
d_call: -
cdr3_nt: TGTGCCAGCAGCGCGGACCCAGGGACCGGGGAGCTGTTTTTT
cdr3_aa: CASSADPGTGELFF

clone_size: many
j_call: TRBJ2-7
v_call: TRBV6-2/TRBV6-3
d_call: TRBD2
cdr3_nt: TGTGCCAGCAGCGGACTAGCGGGAACCTACGAGCAGTACTTC
cdr3_aa: CASSGLAGTYEQYF

clone_size: many
j_call: TRBJ1-2
v_call: TRBV2
d_call: -
cdr3_nt: TGTGCCAGCTACCCAGACTCGGGGGGCGGCTACACCTTC
cdr3_aa: CASYPDSGGGYTF

clone_size: -
j_call: TRBJ2-4
v_call: TRBV20-1
d_call: TRBD1
cdr3_nt: TGCAGTGCCGGGGACAGCAAAAACATTCAGTACTTC
cdr3_aa: CSAGDSKNIQYF

clone_size: -
j_call: TRBJ2-5
v_call: TRBV5-1
d_call: -
cdr3_nt: TGCGCCAGCAGGGGGAGTGAAGAGACCCAGTACTTC
cdr3_aa: CASRGSEETQYF

clone_size: -
j_call: TRBJ1-1
v_call: TRBV6-1
d_call: TRBD1
cdr3_nt: TGTGCCAGCAAGGGGGCCGGGACAGAGAACACTGAAGCTTTCTTT
cdr3_aa: CASKGAGTENTEAFF

clone_size: many
j_call: TRBJ2-2
v_call: TRBV11-2
d_call: -
cdr3_nt: TGTGCCAGCAGATACCAAAGGGGCCGGGGCACCGGGGAGCTGTTTTTT
cdr3_aa: CASRYQRGRGTGELFF

clone_size: -
j_call: TRBJ1-1
v_call: TRBV19
d_call: TRBD1
cdr3_nt: TGTGCCAGTAGTTGGACAGGGGAAACTGAAGCTTTCTTT
cdr3_aa: CASSWTGETEAFF

clone_size: few
j_call: TRBJ2-3
v_call: TRBV28
d_call: TRBD2
cdr3_nt: TGTGCCAGCAGCAGCGAAAAACTAGCGTTAATAACAGATACGCAGTATTTT
cdr3_aa: CASSSEKLALITDTQYF

clone_size: many
j_call: TRBJ2-7
v_call: TRBV6-1
d_call: TRBD2
cdr3_nt: TGTGCCAGCAGTAGAGCGGGAAGGAGCGAGCAGTACTTC
cdr3_aa: CASSRAGRSEQYF

clone_size: few
j_call: TRBJ2-2
v_call: TRBV20-1
d_call: TRBD2
cdr3_nt: TGCAGTGCAAAGAAGCCGGGAGGTTTCATCGGGGAGCTGTTTTTT
cdr3_aa: CSAKKPGGFIGELFF

clone_size: -
j_call: TRBJ2-7
v_call: TRBV16
d_call: TRBD1
cdr3_nt: TGTGCCAGCAGCCAATCGGGGGGACAGGGTTCGAGCTCCTACGAGCAGTACTTC
cdr3_aa: CASSQSGGQGSSSYEQYF

clone_size: few
j_call: TRBJ2-1
v_call: TRBV27
d_call: -
cdr3_nt: TGTGCCAGCAGTTCAGACCCCAATGAGCAGTTCTTC
cdr3_aa: CASSSDPNEQFF

clone_size: -
j_call: TRBJ2-7
v_call: TRBV5-6
d_call: -
cdr3_nt: TGTGCCAGCAGCTTTGGGGTAGACCGGGGAGAGCAGTACTTC
cdr3_aa: CASSFGVDRGEQYF

clone_size: many
j_call: TRBJ2-5
v_call: TRBV3-1
d_call: -
cdr3_nt: TGTGCCAGCAGCCAAGAGGTGGGCGCGGAAGAGACCCAGTACTTC
cdr3_aa: CASSQEVGAEETQYF

clone_size: -
j_call: TRBJ2-7
v_call: TRBV5-1
d_call: TRBD2
cdr3_nt: TGCGCCAGCAGCTGGACGACTAGCGGGAGTTACGAGCAGTACTTC
cdr3_aa: CASSWTTSGSYEQYF

clone_size: many
j_call: TRBJ1-2
v_call: TRBV20-1
d_call: TRBD1
cdr3_nt: TGCAGTGCTATGTTCGGGACAGGGGGATTTGGCTACACCTTC
cdr3_aa: CSAMFGTGGFGYTF

clone_size: -
j_call: TRBJ2-5
v_call: TRBV20-1
d_call: -
cdr3_nt: TGCAATGCTAGAGATTTGCTTGAGCGGGCAAAACAAGAGACCCAGTACTTC
cdr3_aa: CNARDLLERAKQETQYF

clone_size: few
j_call: TRBJ2-7
v_call: TRBV7-3
d_call: TRBD2
cdr3_nt: TGTGCCAGCAGCTTAACTGGACTAGCGAGAGAAAACAACGAGCAGTACTTC
cdr3_aa: CASSLTGLARENNEQYF

clone_size: few
j_call: TRBJ2-1
v_call: TRBV20-1
d_call: -
cdr3_nt: TGCAGTGCTAGAGAGGAAGCGGTGTTGGGGTACAATGAGCAGTTCTTC
cdr3_aa: CSAREEAVLGYNEQFF

clone_size: few
j_call: TRBJ1-3
v_call: TRBV29-1
d_call: TRBD1
cdr3_nt: TGCAGCGTCATGACAGGGGGGTCTCCCATATATTTT
cdr3_aa: CSVMTGGSPIYF

clone_size: many
j_call: TRBJ2-2
v_call: TRBV28
d_call: TRBD1
cdr3_nt: TGTGCCAGCAGTTCGCAGGGGGCGAACACCGGGGAGCTGTTTTTT
cdr3_aa: CASSSQGANTGELFF

clone_size: many
j_call: TRBJ2-5
v_call: TRBV13
d_call: -
cdr3_nt: TGTGCCAGCAACGACGGATTCCAAGAGACCCAGTACTTC
cdr3_aa: CASNDGFQETQYF

clone_size: many
j_call: TRBJ2-5
v_call: TRBV29-1
d_call: -
cdr3_nt: TGCAGCGTTGGCTGGGGACTGCAAGAGACCCAGTACTTC
cdr3_aa: CSVGWGLQETQYF